Each of the 16 T cell receptor beta chains below was sequenced from the same sample in a study of breast tumors, draining lymph nodes, adjacent tissues. Breast cancer patients provided tissue from their axillary draining lymph nodes. TCRdb analysed the multiplex PCR reads with MiXCR anew, one entry per CDR3 protein. The table includes some 130,000 distinct CDR3 sequences, just under 20% detected once. Sequenced sample: axillary lymph node tissue. All receptors come from a female donor with breast cancer. Some clones in this sample may be carry-over from other donors' samples.

This clonotype has a count of ten or more. The chain joins TRBV6-1 to TRBJ2-3, with a weak D call TRBD2 (5 bases). Germline V CDR1 and CDR2: MNHNS, SASEGT. The CDR3 length is 16 residues. The V and J ends lost 4 bases and 0 bases respectively, with 14 bases between them. CDR3 sequence: CASSARGAVSTDTQYF. The CDR3 DNA reads as TGTGCCAGCAGTGCCCGGGGAGCTGTTAGCACAGATACGCAGTATTTT.

The sample holds many counts of this clonotype. V gene TRBV25-1 combines with J gene TRBJ2-5; no definite D call. This CDR3 region has 13 residues. Trimming cost V 1 base and J 5 bases, with 8 bases left between them. Germline CDR1 reads MGHDK; CDR2 reads SYGVNS. This CDR3 reads CASSESRWETQYF. The CDR3 DNA is TGTGCCAGCAGTGAATCCCGATGGGAGACCCAGTACTTC. Supplemented by reference TRBV25-1 and TRBJ2-5, the full variable domain reads EADIYQTPRYLVIGTGKKITLECSQTMGHDKMYWYQQDPGMELHLIHYSYGVNSTEKGDLSSESTVSRIRTEHFPLTLESARPSHTSQYLCASSESRWETQYFGPGTRLLVL.

This clonotype was counted ten times or more. The chain joins TRBV7-9 to TRBJ2-1; D remains ambiguous. Germline V lookup: CDR1 SEHNR, CDR2 FQNEAQ (reference sequence). The CDR3 has 14 amino acids. The germline V and J ends were trimmed by 1 base and 8 bases, with 12 bases remaining between them. This CDR3 is CASSLGRARDEQFF. DNA of the CDR3: TGTGCCAGCAGCTTAGGCAGAGCTAGGGATGAGCAGTTCTTC.

This clonotype has at least ten counts. This chain connects TRBV24-1 to TRBJ2-2; possibly TRBD1 for D (8 bases). The V end lost 3 bases, the J end lost 3 bases, and 10 bases lay between the germline ends. Germline V gives CDR1 KGHDR, CDR2 SFDVKD. The CDR3 is 15 residues long. The CDR3 nucleotides read TGTGCCACCAGTGATACAGGGGGGGACACCGGGGAGCTGTTTTTT. This translates into CATSDTGGDTGELFF.

A single count supports this clonotype. Just one base apart from a much larger clone, this may be a read error. The chain combines TRBV19 with TRBJ2-7; 12 bases line up with TRBD1. Germline V CDR1 and CDR2: LNHDA, SQIVND (reference sequence). The CDR3 totals 13 residues. This CDR3 reads CASGGQGALEQCF. The CDR3, as DNA: TGTGCCAGTGGGGGACAGGGGGCTCTCGAGCAGTGCTTC.

In the case of this clonotype: This may be a read error, as it is one base from a much larger clone. The chain combines TRBV6-1 with TRBJ2-7; D unclear. Germline V gene data show CDR1 as MNHNS and CDR2 as SASEGT. CDR3 size: 13 residues. The CDR3 bases are TGTGCCAGCATAAGTTTGGAAGCCTACGGGCAGTACTTC. Translating it yields CASISLEAYGQYF.

There are many counts of this clonotype. The chain has TRBV20-1 and TRBJ2-7, with TRBD2 identical over 13 bases. The CDR3 runs 13 residues. Germline V gene sequence: CDR1 DFQATT, CDR2 SNEGSKA (reference sequence). V lost 6 bases and J lost 7; bases outside the gene matches: 6. CDR3 DNA sequence: TGCAGTGCGGGACTAGCGGGAACCTTTGAGCAGTACTTC. It specifies CSAGLAGTFEQYF.

This clonotype was picked up many times. The chain is built from TRBV7-8 and TRBJ2-1, with 10 bases fitting TRBD2. The CDR3 runs 16 residues. V was clipped by 4 bases and J by 3 bases; unmatched bases: 6. Germline CDR1 and CDR2: SGHVS and FQNEAQ. CDR3 DNA sequence: TGTGCCAGCAGCTCATGGACTAGCGGAATCTACAATGAGCAGTTCTTC. This codes for CASSSWTSGIYNEQFF.

The rearrangement uses TRBV3-1 and TRBJ2-2, with D maybe TRBD1 (7 bases). Germline V CDR1 and CDR2: LGHDT, YNNKEL (reference sequence). This CDR3 comprises 17 residues. V gave up 5 bases and J gave up 0 bases, with 16 bases separating them. The CDR3 DNA is TGTGCCAGCAGCTCGTGGAGGGGGCGCGCGAACACCGGGGAGCTGTTTTTT. The encoded protein is CASSSWRGRANTGELFF.

The table lists this clonotype with many counts. V usage is TRBV5-1 and J usage is TRBJ1-4, with D uncertain. There are 14 residues in the CDR3. V was cut by 1 base and J by 6 bases, with 10 bases left in between. Germline CDR1 reads SGHRS; CDR2 reads YFSETQ. The CDR3 sequence is CASSLKGGDEKLFF. CDR3 nucleotide sequence: TGCGCCAGCAGCTTGAAGGGTGGGGATGAAAAACTGTTTTTT.

At least ten counts were recorded for this clonotype. The CDR3 here is CASEDSGLRSADTQYF. CDR3 DNA sequence: TGTGCCAGCGAAGACAGCGGGTTGAGATCTGCAGATACGCAGTATTTT. The rearrangement uses TRBV5-6 and TRBJ2-3; D is possibly TRBD2 (6 bases). In germline, CDR1 is SGHDT, CDR2 YYEEEE. The V end was cut by 7 bases, the J end by 4 bases, with 22 bases between. This CDR3 has 16 residues. The entire variable domain, with the rest obtained from reference TRBV5-6 and TRBJ2-3, is as follows: DAGVTQSPTHLIKTRGQQVTLRCSPKSGHDTVSWYQQALGQGPQFIFQYYEEEERQRGNFPDRFSGHQFPNYSSELNVNALLLGDSALYLCASEDSGLRSADTQYFGPGTRLTVL.

The table lists this clonotype with many counts. The J gene is TRBJ2-3, the V gene TRBV20-1, with 9 bases fitting TRBD1. CDR3 length: 12 residues. Per germline, CDR1 DFQATT and CDR2 SNEGSKA (reference sequence). Trimming removed 6 bases from V and 5 bases from J; junction bases left unmatched: 3. The CDR3 nucleotides read TGCAGTGCGGACAGGGGTATAGATACGCAGTATTTT. This sequence encodes CSADRGIDTQYF.

With respect to this clonotype: A much larger clone differs from this one at a single base, so this may be a read error. The V call is TRBV12-3 or TRBV12-4, the J call TRBJ2-2, with D unresolved. Trimming left V 3 bases short and J 0 bases short, with 14 bases between. CDR3 size: 17 residues. The CDR3 nucleotides read TGTGCCAGCAGTTTGTGGCGGAGAGGCCCGAACACCGGGGAGCTGTTTTTT. Translated, it gives CASSLWRRGPNTGELFF.

In its sample, this clonotype was seen many times. The chain employs TRBV20-1 and TRBJ2-7, with 8 nucleotides matching TRBD1. V gave up 5 bases and J gave up 0 bases; unmatched junction bases: 12. The V gene's germline CDR1 is DFQATT and CDR2 SNEGSKA (reference sequence). The CDR3 totals 16 residues. The CDR3 nucleotides read TGCAGTGCTGCCGGCCTGGACAGGGCTTCCTCCTACGAGCAGTACTTC. Residues: CSAAGLDRASSYEQYF.

The chain employs TRBV28 and TRBJ1-2, with a possible D match to TRBD1 (5 bases). Trimming pared 3 bases from V and 4 bases from J, leaving 6 bases between. This CDR3 spans 12 amino acids. Per germline, CDR1 MDHEN and CDR2 SYDVKM. The CDR3: CASSLTVYGYTF. The CDR3 coding sequence is TGTGCCAGCAGTTTGACAGTCTATGGCTACACCTTC.

The chain uses TRBV11-3 and TRBJ2-3, with 10 bases identical to TRBD1. Germline assignment: CDR1 SGHNT and CDR2 YENEEA. The length of the CDR3 is 17 residues. J gave up 1 base and V 5 bases, and 9 bases lay outside the gene matches. CDR3 DNA sequence: TGTGCCAGCAGCCAAACCCCGGGGACAGGGGGCACAGATACGCAGTATTTT. Protein: CASSQTPGTGGTDTQYF.